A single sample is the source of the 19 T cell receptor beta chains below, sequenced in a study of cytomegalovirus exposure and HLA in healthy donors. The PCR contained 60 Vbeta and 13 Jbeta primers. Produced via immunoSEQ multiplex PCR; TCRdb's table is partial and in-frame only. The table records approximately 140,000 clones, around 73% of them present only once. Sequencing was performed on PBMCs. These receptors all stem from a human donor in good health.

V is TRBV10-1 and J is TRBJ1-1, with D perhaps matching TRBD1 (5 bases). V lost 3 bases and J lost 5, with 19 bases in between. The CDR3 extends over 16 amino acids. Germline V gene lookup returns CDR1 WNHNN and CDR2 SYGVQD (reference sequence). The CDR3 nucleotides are TGCGCCAGCAGTGATCAGGGTATGCCCTCCCTGACTGAAGCTTTCTTT. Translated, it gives CASSDQGMPSLTEAFF.

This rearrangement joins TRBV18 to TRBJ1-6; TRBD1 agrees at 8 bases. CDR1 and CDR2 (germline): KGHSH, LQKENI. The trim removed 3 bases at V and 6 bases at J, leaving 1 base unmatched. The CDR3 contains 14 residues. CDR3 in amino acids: CASSPTGANSPLHF. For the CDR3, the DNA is TGTGCCAGCTCACCGACAGGGGCTAATTCACCCCTCCACTTT.

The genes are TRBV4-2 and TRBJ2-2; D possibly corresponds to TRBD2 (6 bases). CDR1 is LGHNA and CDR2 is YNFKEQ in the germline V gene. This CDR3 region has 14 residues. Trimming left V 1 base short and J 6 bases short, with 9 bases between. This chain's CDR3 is CASSQVTSPGELFF. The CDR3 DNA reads TGTGCCAGCAGCCAAGTCACTAGCCCCGGGGAGCTGTTTTTT.

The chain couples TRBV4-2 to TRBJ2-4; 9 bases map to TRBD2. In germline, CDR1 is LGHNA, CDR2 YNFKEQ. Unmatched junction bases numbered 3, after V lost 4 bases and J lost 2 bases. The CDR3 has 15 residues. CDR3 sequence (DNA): TGTGCCAGCAGCCTAGCGGGAGTCCCCAAAAACATTCAGTACTTC. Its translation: CASSLAGVPKNIQYF.

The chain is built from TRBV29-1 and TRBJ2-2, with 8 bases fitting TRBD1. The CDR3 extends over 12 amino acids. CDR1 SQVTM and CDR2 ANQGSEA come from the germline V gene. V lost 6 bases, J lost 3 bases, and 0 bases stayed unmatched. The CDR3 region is CSVQGDTGELFF. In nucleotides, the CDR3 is TGCAGCGTACAGGGGGACACCGGGGAGCTGTTTTTT.

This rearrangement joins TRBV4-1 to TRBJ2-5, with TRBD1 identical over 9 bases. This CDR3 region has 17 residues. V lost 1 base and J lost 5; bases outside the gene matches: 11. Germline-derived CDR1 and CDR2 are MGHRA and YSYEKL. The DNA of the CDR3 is TGCGCCAGCAGCCAAGGACCTGGACAGGGGTCGCGTGAGACCCAGTACTTC. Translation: CASSQGPGQGSRETQYF.

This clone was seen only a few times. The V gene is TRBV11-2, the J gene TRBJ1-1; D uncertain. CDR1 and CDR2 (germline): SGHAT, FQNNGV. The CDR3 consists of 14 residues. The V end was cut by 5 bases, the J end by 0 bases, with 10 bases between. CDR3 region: CASSPAMMNTEAFF. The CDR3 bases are TGTGCCAGCAGCCCAGCGATGATGAACACTGAAGCTTTCTTT.

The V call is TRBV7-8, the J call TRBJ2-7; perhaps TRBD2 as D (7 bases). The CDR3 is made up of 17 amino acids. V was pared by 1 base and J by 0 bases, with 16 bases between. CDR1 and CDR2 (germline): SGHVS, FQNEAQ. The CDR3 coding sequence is TGTGCCAGCAGCTTAGAGGGGGGGGGCAGGGGCTCCTACGAGCAGTACTTC. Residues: CASSLEGGGRGSYEQYF.

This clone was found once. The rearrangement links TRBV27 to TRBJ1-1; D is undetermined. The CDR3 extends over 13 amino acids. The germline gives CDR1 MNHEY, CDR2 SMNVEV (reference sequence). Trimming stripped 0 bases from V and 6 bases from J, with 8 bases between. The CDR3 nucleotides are TGTGCCAGCAGTTTATCGGGCAGCCCTGAAGCTTTCTTT. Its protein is CASSLSGSPEAFF.

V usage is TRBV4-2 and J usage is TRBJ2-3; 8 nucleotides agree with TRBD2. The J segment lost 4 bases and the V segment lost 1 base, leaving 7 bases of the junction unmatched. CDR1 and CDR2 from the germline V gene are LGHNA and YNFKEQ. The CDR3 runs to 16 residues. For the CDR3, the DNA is TGTGCCAGCAGCCAAGTGGCGGCTAGCGGGTCAGATACGCAGTATTTT. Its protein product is CASSQVAASGSDTQYF.

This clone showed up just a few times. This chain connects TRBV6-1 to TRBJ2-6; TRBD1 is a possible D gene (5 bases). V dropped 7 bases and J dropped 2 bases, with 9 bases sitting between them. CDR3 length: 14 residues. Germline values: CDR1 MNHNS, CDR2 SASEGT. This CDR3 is CASIRGPGANVLTF. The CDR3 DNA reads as TGTGCCAGCATTAGGGGCCCTGGGGCCAACGTCCTGACTTTC.

CDR3 residues: CASDGLAGYNEQFF. In nucleotides, the CDR3 is TGTGCCAGCGACGGACTAGCGGGCTACAATGAGCAGTTCTTC. The J gene is TRBJ2-1, the V gene TRBV6-1; 11 bases line up with TRBD2. CDR1 and CDR2 from the germline V gene are MNHNS and SASEGT. Trimming at V came to 8 bases and at J to 3 bases, leaving 3 bases not matched to a gene. The CDR3 extends over 14 amino acids.

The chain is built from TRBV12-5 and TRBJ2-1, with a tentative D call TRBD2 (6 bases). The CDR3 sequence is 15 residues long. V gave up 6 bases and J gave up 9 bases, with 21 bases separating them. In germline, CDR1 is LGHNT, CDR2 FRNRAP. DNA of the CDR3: TGTGCTAGTGGCCTAGGACGGGAGACCCTTATTGAGCAGTTCTTC. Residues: CASGLGRETLIEQFF.

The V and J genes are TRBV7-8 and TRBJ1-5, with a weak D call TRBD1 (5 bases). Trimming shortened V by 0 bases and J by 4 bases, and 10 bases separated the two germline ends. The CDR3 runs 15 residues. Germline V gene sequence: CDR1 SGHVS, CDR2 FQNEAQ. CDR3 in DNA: TGTGCCAGCAGCTTAGCTGGCAGGGAAAATCAGCCCCAGCATTTT. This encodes CASSLAGRENQPQHF.

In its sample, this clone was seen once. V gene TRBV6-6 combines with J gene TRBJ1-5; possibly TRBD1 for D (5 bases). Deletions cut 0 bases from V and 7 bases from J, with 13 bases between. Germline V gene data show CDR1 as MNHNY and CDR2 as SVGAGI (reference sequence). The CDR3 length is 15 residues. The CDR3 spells CASSYSGGLLQPQHF. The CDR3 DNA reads TGTGCCAGCAGTTACTCGGGGGGACTCTTACAGCCCCAGCATTTT.

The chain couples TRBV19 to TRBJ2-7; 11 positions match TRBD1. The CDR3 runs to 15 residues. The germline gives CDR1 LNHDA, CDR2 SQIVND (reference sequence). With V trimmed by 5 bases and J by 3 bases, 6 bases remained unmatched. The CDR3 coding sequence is TGTGCCAGTAGTGGCCGGGACAGGGGGGACTACGAGCAGTACTTC. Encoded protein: CASSGRDRGDYEQYF.

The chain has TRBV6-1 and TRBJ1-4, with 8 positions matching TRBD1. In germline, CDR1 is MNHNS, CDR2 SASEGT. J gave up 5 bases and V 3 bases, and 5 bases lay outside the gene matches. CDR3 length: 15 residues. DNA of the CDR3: TGTGCCAGCAGTGACCAAAGACAGGGGAATGAAAAACTGTTTTTT. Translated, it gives CASSDQRQGNEKLFF.

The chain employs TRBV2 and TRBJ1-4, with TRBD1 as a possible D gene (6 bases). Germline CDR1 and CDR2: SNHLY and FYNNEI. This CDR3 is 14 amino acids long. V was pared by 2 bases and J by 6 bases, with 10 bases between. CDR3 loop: CASSENRAHEKLFF. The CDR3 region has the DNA TGTGCCAGCAGTGAAAACAGGGCTCATGAAAAACTGTTTTTT.

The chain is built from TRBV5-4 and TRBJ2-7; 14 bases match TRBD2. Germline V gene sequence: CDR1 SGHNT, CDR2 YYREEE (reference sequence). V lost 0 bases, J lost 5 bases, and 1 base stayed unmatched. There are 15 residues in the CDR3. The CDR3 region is CASSLGGLAGDEQYF. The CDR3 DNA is TGTGCCAGCAGCTTGGGGGGACTAGCGGGGGACGAGCAGTACTTC.